This TCR beta chain was retrieved from a study of shared clonotypes between healthy human individuals. As concerns this clone: No antigen is known for it.

Study-level findings and limits: Genetic and exposure-history diversity was limited by the small donor number. Clonotypes which were not shared had lower generation probabilities than clonotypes that all four donors shared.

This CDR3 has 12 residues. The V gene's germline CDR1 is SNHLY and CDR2 FYNNEI. Deletions cut 7 bases from V and 3 bases from J, with 10 bases between. Using immunoSEQ multiplex PCR, the repertoire was profiled, and TCRdb retains in-frame clones only, with some absent. Among 1,500,000 or so clones listed, approximately 98.5% were seen once. Splitting of CD4+ cells produced CD45RA+ naive and CD45RA-negative memory subsets. The chain uses TRBV2 and TRBJ2-7; D gene unclear. This receptor was identified in a man younger than 45 in good health. The specimen was naive CD4+ T cells sorted from blood. Subset denoted: CD45RA+ positively selected. Here the CDR3 reads CASTRRNYEQYF. In nucleotides, the CDR3 is TGTGCCAGCACGCGACGGAACTACGAGCAGTACTTC.